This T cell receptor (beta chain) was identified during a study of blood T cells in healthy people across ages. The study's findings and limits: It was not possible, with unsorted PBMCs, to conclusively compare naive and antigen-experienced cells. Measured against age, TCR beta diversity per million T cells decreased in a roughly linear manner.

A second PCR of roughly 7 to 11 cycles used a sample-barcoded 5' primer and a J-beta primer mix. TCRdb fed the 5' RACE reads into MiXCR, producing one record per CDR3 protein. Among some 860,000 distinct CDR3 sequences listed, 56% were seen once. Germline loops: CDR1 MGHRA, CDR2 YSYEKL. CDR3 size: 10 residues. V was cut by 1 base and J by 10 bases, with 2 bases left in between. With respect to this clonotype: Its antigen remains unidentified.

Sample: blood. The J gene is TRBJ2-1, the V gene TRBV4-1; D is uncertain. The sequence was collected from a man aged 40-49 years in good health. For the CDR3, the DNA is TGCGCCAGCAGCCAAGGAGAGCAGTTCTTC. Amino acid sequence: CASSQGEQFF.